This T cell receptor (beta chain) emerged from a study of T cells in Graves' hyperthyroidism and ophthalmopathy. Study at large: Before treatment of any kind, peripheral blood was taken at initial diagnosis. Whole-study results and caveats: Appearing also in blood were most of the thyroid clonotypes expanded above 0.001.

This clonotype was seen at least ten times. Antigen unknown. RNA transcripts served as the template for amplifying TCR beta CDR3 regions. The TCR CDR3 first-round RT-PCR relied on the HTBI primer set. TCRdb recomputed calls from the multiplex PCR reads with MiXCR, one row per CDR3 protein. This sample has fewer than 350,000 distinct CDR3 sequences, with 15% to 20% found just once. Individuals with ophthalmopathy presented a Clinical Activity Score of at least 3, a NOSPECS grade of at least 4 and a duration under 3 months. Clinical symptoms, serum thyroxine, TRAb, thyroid ultrasound and orbital computed tomography established diagnosis. The clonotype comes from a man in his fifties with Graves' ophthalmopathy. What was sequenced was blood.

CDR3 in DNA: TGTGCCAGCTCACCCCAGGGACTAGCGATTCACACAGATACGCAGTATTTT. This encodes CASSPQGLAIHTDTQYF. The gene calls are TRBV18 and TRBJ2-3; 10 bases line up with TRBD2. The CDR3 is made up of 17 amino acids. Germline V gene sequence: CDR1 KGHSH, CDR2 LQKENI. J lost 2 bases, V lost 3 bases, and 8 bases had no gene match.